These T cell receptor beta chains were read from a single sample in a study of blood T cell repertoires in COVID-19. The assay was immunoSEQ multiplex PCR, and TCRdb's table has in-frame clones only and misses some. The table has about 92,000 clones, about 71% seen once; the top ten hold 20% to 25%. Material: peripheral blood. Receptors were obtained from a woman in her sixties in a cohort sampled during active or convalescent COVID-19. Both conserved end residues are part of each CDR3. The D gene is left open where the match is weak. Some rows have no size entry. The others give once, few or many, or a class for an expanded clone.

J gene,V gene,D gene,clone size,CDR3 DNA,CDR3 protein
TRBJ1-6,TRBV5-1,TRBD1,many,TGCGCCAGCAGCTTACAGGGGAGGATTTCACCCCTCCACTTT,CASSLQGRISPLHF
TRBJ1-2,TRBV27,TRBD1,NA,TGTGCCAGTCAGCCTTGGACAGGGGCCTATGGCTACACCTTC,CASQPWTGAYGYTF
TRBJ1-6,TRBV9,TRBD1,few,TGTGCCAGCAGCAGAGGACAGGGGTATAATTCACCCCTCCACTTT,CASSRGQGYNSPLHF
TRBJ2-7,TRBV29-1,NA,NA,TGCAGCGTTAGTACAGGAGTCTCCTACGAGCAGTACTTC,CSVSTGVSYEQYF
TRBJ1-1,TRBV7-9,TRBD1,NA,TGTGCCAGCAGCTCAACCGGGACAGGGAGGTTCACTGAAGCTTTCTTT,CASSSTGTGRFTEAFF
TRBJ2-1,TRBV12-3/TRBV12-4,NA,NA,TGTGCCAGCAGCTCAGGGGGGTCCAGTGAGCAGTTCTTC,CASSSGGSSEQFF
TRBJ1-1,TRBV6-5,NA,NA,TGTGCCAGCACCAGAACTACCCGCACTGAAGCTTTCTTT,CASTRTTRTEAFF
TRBJ2-3,TRBV6-1,TRBD1,NA,TGTGCCAGCAGTGAACATTATAGGACAGGGGTACCAGATACGCAGTATTTT,CASSEHYRTGVPDTQYF
TRBJ1-1,TRBV19,TRBD1,NA,TGTGCCAGTAGTATAAGTCAGGGGGGCACTGAAGCTTTCTTT,CASSISQGGTEAFF
TRBJ1-6,TRBV9,TRBD1,once,TGTGCCAGCAGCCTAGACGATAAGGGGGCGGTTAATTCACCCCTCCACTTT,CASSLDDKGAVNSPLHF
TRBJ1-2,TRBV4-2,NA,NA,TGTGCCAGCAGCCAACAAAACTATGGCTACACCTTC,CASSQQNYGYTF
TRBJ2-7,TRBV20-1,TRBD2,NA,TGCAGTGCTAGTTCTAGCGGGGGGTACGAGCAGTACTTC,CSASSSGGYEQYF
TRBJ2-3,TRBV5-1,NA,NA,TGCGCCAGCAGCTTGGTAATGCTAGAGGCAGATACGCAGTATTTT,CASSLVMLEADTQYF
TRBJ1-1,TRBV5-1,TRBD1,NA,TGCGCCAGCAGCTTGGGGACAGGAATGAACACTGAAGCTTTCTTT,CASSLGTGMNTEAFF
TRBJ1-3,TRBV12-5,NA,NA,TGTGCTAGTGGGGTATCCAGCTCTGGAAACACCATATATTTT,CASGVSSSGNTIYF
TRBJ2-7,TRBV9,TRBD1,NA,TGTGCCAGCAGCGCATCGGGACAGGGGTACGAGCAGTACTTC,CASSASGQGYEQYF
TRBJ2-2,TRBV5-1,TRBD1,NA,TGCGCCAGCAGCTCAATTTATACCCGGACAGGGGAGGCCGGGGAGCTGTTTTTT,CASSSIYTRTGEAGELFF
TRBJ2-7,TRBV6-5,NA,NA,TGTGCCAGCAGTTACTACGGGGCCTACGAGCAGTACTTC,CASSYYGAYEQYF
TRBJ1-3,TRBV6-5,TRBD1,NA,TGTGCCAGCAGCGCTGGCCGGGACAGAGGAAACACCATATATTTT,CASSAGRDRGNTIYF
TRBJ2-7,TRBV5-1,TRBD2,NA,TGCGCCAGCAGCTTGGTGGGGGGGTGGTCCTACGAGCAGTACTTC,CASSLVGGWSYEQYF
TRBJ2-5,TRBV2,TRBD2,NA,TGTGCCAGCAGTGTACTAGCGGGGGGGCGAGAGACCCAGTACTTC,CASSVLAGGRETQYF
TRBJ2-2,TRBV2,NA,NA,TGTGCCAGCAGTGAAGTCGGGGGTAACACCGGGGAGCTGTTTTTT,CASSEVGGNTGELFF
TRBJ1-1,TRBV6-6,NA,NA,TGTGCCAGCATGCTAGGGGGACTAGGAGCTTTCTTT,CASMLGGLGAFF
TRBJ2-1,TRBV6-1,TRBD2,NA,TGTGCCAGCAGTGGGGGACTAGCGGGGGGACCCTCCTACAATGAGCAGTTCTTC,CASSGGLAGGPSYNEQFF
TRBJ1-5,TRBV6-2/TRBV6-3,NA,NA,TGTGCCAGCAGCCGTGGGACAAAGTATAGCAATCAGCCCCAGCATTTT,CASSRGTKYSNQPQHF
TRBJ1-5,TRBV7-2,NA,once,TGTGCCAGCAGCCCACGGGGATCGAGCTATAGCAATCAGCCCCAGCATTTT,CASSPRGSSYSNQPQHF
TRBJ2-2,TRBV10-3,NA,NA,TGTGCCATCAGTGAGGGCCGTACAGGGCGGGACACCGGGGAGCTGTTTTTT,CAISEGRTGRDTGELFF
TRBJ1-5,TRBV19,NA,NA,TGTGCCACCAAATTTTCAGGGGGCAATCAGCCCCAGCATTTT,CATKFSGGNQPQHF
TRBJ2-3,TRBV5-1,TRBD2,NA,TGCGCCAGCTCCAGCGGGGGGGCTGGTCCCACAGATACGCAGTATTTT,CASSSGGAGPTDTQYF
TRBJ2-1,TRBV5-1,NA,NA,TGCGCCAGCAGCTTGTTCAGCTCCTACAATGAGCAGTTCTTC,CASSLFSSYNEQFF
TRBJ2-2,TRBV7-3,TRBD1,NA,TGTGCCAGCAGCGGCACGGACAGGGGAAACGGGGAGCTGTTTTTT,CASSGTDRGNGELFF
TRBJ2-7,TRBV6-1,NA,NA,TGTGCCAGCAGACTCCTTGACAAATACGAGCAGTACTTC,CASRLLDKYEQYF
TRBJ1-5,TRBV18,TRBD1,NA,TGTGCCAGCTCACCCGACAGGGGAGGCAATCAGCCCCAGCATTTT,CASSPDRGGNQPQHF
TRBJ1-4,TRBV5-4,TRBD1,NA,TGTGCCAGCAGCACGCGACAGGGGGCACCTGAAAAACTGTTTTTT,CASSTRQGAPEKLFF
TRBJ2-7,TRBV6-5,TRBD2,NA,TGTGCCAGCAGTCACTCCCTAGCGGGGGGGCAGTACTTC,CASSHSLAGGQYF